The 14 T cell receptor beta chains below come from one sample, sequenced in a study of shared clonotypes between healthy human individuals (dated by TCRdb to 2018 to 2020). The library was generated by the immunoSEQ multiplex PCR assay. Here the immuneACCESS table is served through TCRdb, limited to in-frame sequences with V and J called. Missing clones are a known gap in these copies; in checked studies unresolved V genes cover under half, and the rest lacks a known reason. Present in this sample are approximately 1.5 million clones, 95% to 99% of which were seen just once. The ten largest clones represent about 0.4% of the sample. Sequenced sample: naive CD4+ T cells sorted from blood. The intended sense of this specimen's cell subset or site label: CD45RA+ positively selected. Receptor source: a man aged 25 to 40 in good health.

The chain combines TRBV5-4 with TRBJ1-1; tentative D call: TRBD1 (5 bases). The CDR3 sequence is 17 residues long. Looked up from germline, CDR1 is SGHNT and CDR2 is YYREEE (reference sequence). V lost 4 bases to trimming and J lost 3 bases, with 22 bases between them. The CDR3 is CASSPSPIREGHTEAFF. DNA of the CDR3: TGTGCCAGCAGCCCAAGCCCAATAAGGGAGGGGCACACTGAAGCTTTCTTT.

The chain recombines TRBV27 with TRBJ1-2; possibly TRBD1 for D (6 bases). This CDR3 is built from 14 residues. The germline gives CDR1 MNHEY, CDR2 SMNVEV (reference sequence). The V gene lost 6 bases and the J gene lost 4 bases, with 15 bases spanning the gap. In DNA form, the CDR3 reads TGTGCCAGCAGGAAAACAGGGACCATCTATGGCTACACCTTC. Amino acids: CASRKTGTIYGYTF.

The CDR3 DNA reads as TGTGCCAGCAGTTTCGGGACAGGGCTTTACGAGCAGTACTTC. It codes for CASSFGTGLYEQYF. J is TRBJ2-7 and V is TRBV5-5; 9 bases line up with TRBD1. The CDR3 sequence is 14 residues long. Germline-derived CDR1 and CDR2 are SGHKS and YYEKEE (reference sequence). V shed 5 bases, J shed 4 bases, and the junction held 7 bases outside the gene matches.

In its sample, this clone was seen once. Other DNA variants within this sample encode the same CDR3. The chain joins TRBV30 to TRBJ2-7, with 7 bases matching TRBD1. V dropped 0 bases and J dropped 2; count of bases not matched to a gene: 4. Germline lookup yields CDR1 GTSNPN and CDR2 SVGIG (reference sequence). The CDR3 has 14 amino acids. Written as DNA, the CDR3 is TGTGCCTGGAGTGTACGGCAGGGGGCCTACGAGCAGTACTTC. The encoded protein is CAWSVRQGAYEQYF.

The V gene is TRBV7-2, the J gene TRBJ2-7; 8 nucleotides match TRBD1. CDR1 and CDR2 (germline): SGHTA, FQGNSA. J gave up 3 bases and V 4 bases, and 8 bases lay outside the gene matches. The CDR3 is 15 amino acids. CDR3 region: CASSWGQDFGYEQYF. CDR3 nucleotides: TGTGCCAGCAGCTGGGGACAGGACTTCGGCTACGAGCAGTACTTC.

This chain's CDR3 is CATSSSTSGRAGYEQYF. CDR3 coding DNA: TGTGCCACCAGCAGCTCGACTAGCGGGAGGGCCGGGTACGAGCAGTACTTC. This chain joins TRBV15 and TRBJ2-7, with 14 bases that match TRBD2. This CDR3 is built from 17 residues. Germline assignment: CDR1 LNHNV and CDR2 YYDKDF (reference sequence). J was trimmed by 4 bases and V by 3 bases; bases with no gene match: 8.

With respect to this clone: The same CDR3 arises from other DNA sequences in this sample as well. This chain joins TRBV18 and TRBJ1-1; tentative D call: TRBD1 (5 bases). Germline CDR1 is KGHSH and CDR2 is LQKENI. This CDR3 spans 14 amino acids. The V end was cut by 2 bases, the J end by 0 bases, with 7 bases between. The CDR3: CASSPGGLNTEAFF. CDR3 coding DNA: TGTGCCAGCTCACCAGGGGGTCTGAACACTGAAGCTTTCTTT.

On this clone itself: The sample carries other DNA sequences with the same CDR3. The chain uses TRBV2 and TRBJ1-1, with D unclear. Germline CDR1 is SNHLY and CDR2 is FYNNEI. The V end lost 1 base, the J end lost 5 bases, and 5 bases lay between the germline ends. The CDR3 runs 12 residues. CDR3 sequence (DNA): TGTGCCAGCAGTGAAGGGTGGACTGAAGCTTTCTTT. It encodes CASSEGWTEAFF.

The V call is TRBV9, the J call TRBJ2-3; tentative D call: TRBD2 (7 bases). The CDR3 is 15 amino acids. Per the germline V gene, CDR1 is SGDLS and CDR2 is YYNGEE. V was shortened by 0 bases and J by 6 bases, with 14 bases between the two germline ends. The CDR3 here is CASSVEGGRWDTQYF. The CDR3 DNA sequence: TGTGCCAGCAGCGTAGAGGGGGGGCGCTGGGATACGCAGTATTTT.

The rearrangement uses TRBV5-4 and TRBJ2-3, with a tentative D call TRBD2 (7 bases). Deletions cut 6 bases from V and 4 bases from J, with 18 bases between. CDR3 length: 15 amino acids. Germline V gene sequence: CDR1 SGHNT, CDR2 YYREEE (reference sequence). CDR3 sequence (DNA): TGTGCCAGCAACGTCCCGGGGGGCCTCGCAGATACGCAGTATTTT. Amino acid sequence: CASNVPGGLADTQYF.

This clone was recorded only once. V and J are TRBV5-1 and TRBJ1-1; TRBD1 agrees at 8 bases. The germline V gene encodes CDR1 SGHRS and CDR2 YFSETQ. J gave up 5 bases and V 4 bases, and 7 bases lay outside the gene matches. CDR3 length: 14 residues. The chain's CDR3 is CASSHGQGWTEAFF. DNA of the CDR3: TGCGCCAGCAGCCATGGACAGGGTTGGACTGAAGCTTTCTTT.

The chain couples TRBV5-1 to TRBJ2-7, with D tentatively TRBD1 (6 bases). This CDR3 contains 15 residues. Germline V gene sequence: CDR1 SGHRS, CDR2 YFSETQ. V gave up 0 bases and J gave up 3 bases, with 13 bases separating them. The CDR3 coding sequence is TGCGCCAGCAGCTTGGGGGCAGGGGCCGTCTACGAGCAGTACTTC. Amino acids: CASSLGAGAVYEQYF. The entire variable domain, with the rest obtained from reference TRBV5-1 and TRBJ2-7, is as follows: KAGVTQTPRYLIKTRGQQVTLSCSPISGHRSVSWYQQTPGQGLQFLFEYFSETQRNKGNFPGRFSGRQFSNSRSEMNVSTLELGDSALYLCASSLGAGAVYEQYFGPGTRLTVT.

The V call is TRBV7-2, the J call TRBJ2-3; tentatively, D is TRBD1 or TRBD2 (5 bases each). Between the trimmed V and J ends, which lost 3 bases and 0 bases, there was a span of 10 bases. This CDR3 is 15 amino acids long. Germline CDR1 is SGHTA and CDR2 is FQGNSA. The DNA of the CDR3 is TGTGCCAGCAGCTTTTGGGGGTTGAGCACAGATACGCAGTATTTT. Translation gives CASSFWGLSTDTQYF.

V and J are TRBV6-1 and TRBJ1-1, with 10 bases that match TRBD1. Germline CDR1 and CDR2: MNHNS and SASEGT. J was trimmed by 4 bases and V by 5 bases; bases with no gene match: 7. The length of the CDR3 is 15 residues. CDR3 region: CASSPGQGGVTEAFF. Written as DNA, the CDR3 is TGTGCCAGCAGTCCTGGACAGGGGGGCGTCACTGAAGCTTTCTTT.